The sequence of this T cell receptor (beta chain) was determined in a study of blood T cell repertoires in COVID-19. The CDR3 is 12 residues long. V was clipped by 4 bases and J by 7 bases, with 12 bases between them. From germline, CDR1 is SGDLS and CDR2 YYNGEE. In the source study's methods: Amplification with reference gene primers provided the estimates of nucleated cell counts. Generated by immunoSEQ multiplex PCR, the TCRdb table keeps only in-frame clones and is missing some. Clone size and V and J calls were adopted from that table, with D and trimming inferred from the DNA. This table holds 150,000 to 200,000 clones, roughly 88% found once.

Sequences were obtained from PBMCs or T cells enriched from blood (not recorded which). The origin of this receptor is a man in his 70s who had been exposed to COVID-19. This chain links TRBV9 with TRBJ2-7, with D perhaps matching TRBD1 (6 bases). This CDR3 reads CASSPGTREQYF. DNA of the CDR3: TGTGCCAGCAGCCCCGGGACAAGGGAGCAGTACTTC.